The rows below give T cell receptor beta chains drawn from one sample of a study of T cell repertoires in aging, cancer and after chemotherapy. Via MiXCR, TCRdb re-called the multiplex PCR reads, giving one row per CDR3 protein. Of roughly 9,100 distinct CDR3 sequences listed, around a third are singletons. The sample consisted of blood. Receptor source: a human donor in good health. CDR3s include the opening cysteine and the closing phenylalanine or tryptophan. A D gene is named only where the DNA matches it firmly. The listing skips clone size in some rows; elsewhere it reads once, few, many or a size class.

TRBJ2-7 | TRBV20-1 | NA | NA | CSASNGQTPDSYEQYF | TGCAGTGCAAGCAACGGACAGACCCCTGATTCCTACGAGCAGTACTTC
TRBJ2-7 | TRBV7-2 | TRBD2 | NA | CATRLAGSYEQYF | TGTGCCACGCGACTAGCGGGCTCCTACGAGCAGTACTTC
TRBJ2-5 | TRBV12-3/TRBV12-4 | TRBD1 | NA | CASSSWDRQATQYF | TGTGCCAGCAGTTCTTGGGACAGGCAAGCGACCCAGTACTTC
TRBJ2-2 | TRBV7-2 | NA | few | CASSLDRTGELFF | TGTGCCAGCAGTCTCGACAGGACCGGGGAGCTGTTTTTT
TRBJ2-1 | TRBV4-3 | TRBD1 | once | CASSQETGPSYNEQFF | TGCGCCAGCAGCCAAGAGACAGGGCCCTCCTACAATGAGCAGTTCTTC
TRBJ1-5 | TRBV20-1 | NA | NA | CSSVGQGVGQPQHF | TGCAGTTCTGTTGGGCAGGGAGTAGGTCAGCCCCAGCATTTT
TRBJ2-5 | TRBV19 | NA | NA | CASSPGLGVGETQYF | TGTGCCAGTAGTCCCGGGTTGGGGGTTGGGGAGACCCAGTACTTC
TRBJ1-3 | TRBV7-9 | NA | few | CASTPPAGEGNTIYF | TGTGCCAGCACCCCACCGGCAGGGGAAGGAAACACCATATATTTT
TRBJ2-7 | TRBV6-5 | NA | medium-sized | CASSLNRGPYEQYF | TGTGCCAGCTCCCTAAACCGGGGTCCCTACGAGCAGTACTTC
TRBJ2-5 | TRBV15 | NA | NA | CATSREEGKVTQYF | TGTGCCACCAGCAGAGAAGAAGGGAAGGTGACCCAGTACTTC
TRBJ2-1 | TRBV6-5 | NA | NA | CASSYGTQSSYNEQFF | TGTGCCAGCAGTTACGGGACCCAGAGCTCCTACAATGAGCAGTTCTTC
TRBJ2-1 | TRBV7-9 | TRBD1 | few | CASSPQGASYNEQFF | TGTGCCAGCAGCCCCCAGGGGGCTTCCTACAATGAGCAGTTCTTC
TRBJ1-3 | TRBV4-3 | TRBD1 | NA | CASSRFPTGGSGNTIYF | TGCGCCAGCAGCCGATTTCCAACAGGGGGCTCTGGAAACACCATATATTTT
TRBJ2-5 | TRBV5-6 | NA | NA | CASSLKGLSETQYF | TGTGCCAGCAGCTTGAAGGGCCTCTCGGAGACCCAGTACTTC
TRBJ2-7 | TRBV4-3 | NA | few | CASSQERVRSYEQYF | TGCGCCAGCAGCCAAGAAAGGGTCAGATCCTACGAGCAGTACTTC
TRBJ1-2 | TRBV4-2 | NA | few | CASSPTGGRDGYTF | TGTGCCAGCAGCCCCACGGGGGGCAGGGATGGCTACACCTTC
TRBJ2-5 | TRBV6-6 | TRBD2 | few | CASSTRTSGGEETQYF | TGTGCCAGCAGTACTAGGACTAGCGGGGGGGAAGAGACCCAGTACTTC
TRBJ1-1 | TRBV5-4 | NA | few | CASSFAGRGGTEAFF | TGTGCCAGCAGCTTCGCAGGGCGGGGTGGCACTGAAGCTTTCTTT
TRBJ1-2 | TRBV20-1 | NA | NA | CSATEGANYGYTF | TGCAGTGCTACGGAGGGCGCCAACTATGGCTACACCTTC
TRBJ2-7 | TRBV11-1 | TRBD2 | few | CASSPRGGSAPGSYEQYF | TGTGCCAGCAGCCCGCGGGGGGGGTCAGCCCCGGGCTCCTACGAGCAGTACTTC
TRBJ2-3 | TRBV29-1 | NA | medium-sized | CSVAQSLGTDTQYF | TGCAGCGTTGCCCAGTCCCTGGGCACAGATACGCAGTATTTT
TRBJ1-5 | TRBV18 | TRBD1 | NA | CASSAGTGGQAQPQHF | TGTGCCAGCTCAGCCGGGACAGGGGGCCAGGCTCAGCCCCAGCATTTT